Following are 13 T cell receptor beta chains from one sample sequenced in a study of CD8+CD57+ T cells in acquired aplastic anemia. For sequencing, patients were chosen who had shown expansion of CD8+CD57+ cells by flow cytometry. The use of genomic DNA as template underpinned the TCR beta VDJ and CDR3 profiling. MiXCR was run by TCRdb on the reads, yielding one entry per CDR3 protein. The sample yields under 200,000 distinct CDR3 sequences, 40% to 55% seen once. Input material: sorted CD4+, CD8+, or CD8+CD57+ T cells (not recorded which) from PBMCs. Every receptor here comes from a human donor with aplastic anemia.

The V and J genes are TRBV25-1 and TRBJ1-1, with no clear D. Germline V gene lookup returns CDR1 MGHDK and CDR2 SYGVNS. Trimming removed 5 bases at V and 10 bases at J, with 23 bases between. The CDR3 sequence is 15 residues long. The chain's CDR3 is CASSLGGGRGAAAFF. The CDR3 DNA is TGTGCCAGCAGTTTAGGAGGTGGACGGGGAGCTGCAGCTTTCTTT.

This clonotype was seen ten or more times. V gene TRBV7-2 combines with J gene TRBJ1-1; maybe TRBD1 (6 bases). The CDR3 consists of 14 residues. Trimming left V 2 bases short and J 1 base short, with 8 bases between. Germline V gene sequence: CDR1 SGHTA, CDR2 FQGNSA. CDR3 bases: TGTGCCAGCAGCTTAATGGGACAGAACACTGAAGCTTTCTTT. Protein sequence: CASSLMGQNTEAFF.

This clonotype came up a few times. This chain uses TRBV20-1 with TRBJ2-7, with 9 positions matching TRBD1. Germline V lookup: CDR1 DFQATT, CDR2 SNEGSKA (reference sequence). The length of the CDR3 is 15 residues. V dropped 1 base and J dropped 6; count of bases not matched to a gene: 10. CDR3 in DNA: TGCAGTGCTAGAGGCACCGGGACAGGGCCCTCCGAGCAGTACTTC. Translating gives CSARGTGTGPSEQYF.

This clonotype appeared a few times. Given a much more abundant clone one base away, this may be a read error. V gene TRBV2 combines with J gene TRBJ2-4; TRBD2 agrees at 10 bases. The CDR3 covers 14 residues. Germline V gene sequence: CDR1 SNHLY, CDR2 FYNNEI. J was trimmed by 6 bases and V by 8 bases; bases with no gene match: 7. This CDR3 reads CASSTSGNSNIQYF. CDR3 DNA sequence: TGTGCCAGCTCTACTAGCGGGAATTCAAACATTCAGTACTTC.

This clonotype was detected only a few times. The V call is TRBV7-9, the J call TRBJ1-2; no reliable D call. CDR3 length: 11 amino acids. V dropped 1 base and J dropped 8 bases, with 5 bases sitting between them. Per the germline V gene, CDR1 is SEHNR and CDR2 is FQNEAQ (reference sequence). The CDR3 loop reads CASSLGGGYTF. In nucleotides, the CDR3 is TGTGCCAGCAGCTTAGGGGGAGGCTACACCTTC. Drawing the rest from reference TRBV7-9 and TRBJ1-2, the complete variable domain is DTGVSQNPRHKITKRGQNVTFRCDPISEHNRLYWYRQTLGQGPEFLTYFQNEAQLEKSRLLSDRFSAERPKGSFSTLEIQRTEQGDSAMYLCASSLGGGYTFGSGTRLTVV.

This chain connects TRBV9 to TRBJ2-4, with 7 bases that match TRBD2. Germline V gene lookup returns CDR1 SGDLS and CDR2 YYNGEE. CDR3 size: 16 residues. V shed 0 bases, J shed 8 bases, and the junction held 11 bases outside the gene matches. The CDR3 loop is CASSVGNTGGGDIQYF. CDR3 DNA: TGTGCCAGCAGCGTAGGGAACACGGGGGGAGGGGACATTCAGTACTTC.

This clonotype was counted many times. The chain combines TRBV19 with TRBJ2-5, with TRBD1 matching 7 bases. Germline trimming cut 6 bases from V and 1 base from J; bases unmatched to any gene: 5. The CDR3 loop spans 14 amino acids. From germline, CDR1 is LNHDA and CDR2 SQIVND (reference sequence). This chain's CDR3 is CASRVGQAQETQYF. CDR3 DNA sequence: TGTGCCAGTAGAGTAGGACAGGCCCAAGAGACCCAGTACTTC.

This clonotype was seen repeatedly, ten times or more. V usage is TRBV5-8 and J usage is TRBJ1-4; possible D gene TRBD1, 6 bases. The CDR3 is 16 residues long. CDR1 SGHTS and CDR2 YDEGEE come from the germline V gene. Between the trimmed V and J ends, which lost 2 bases and 5 bases, there was a span of 16 bases. CDR3 region: CASSFGRGQKNEKLFF. The CDR3 nucleotides read TGTGCCAGCAGCTTCGGTAGAGGACAGAAAAATGAAAAACTGTTTTTT.

Of note for this clonotype: Relative to the germline gene, one junction end is altered; a read error may explain this. This rearrangement joins TRBV9 to TRBJ1-2; 7 bases map to TRBD1. Germline CDR1 and CDR2: SGDLS and YYNGEE. There are 16 residues in the CDR3. The CDR3 coding sequence is TGTGCCGGCAGCGTAGCCGCACAGGGGCAGGCGGATGGCTACACCTTC. Translation: CAGSVAAQGQADGYTF.

The sample holds many counts of this clonotype. Possible read error: a much larger clone is one base away. This rearrangement joins TRBV24-1 to TRBJ1-1; D uncertain. Trimming took 8 bases from V and 0 from J, leaving 9 bases between them. Germline lookup yields CDR1 KGHDR and CDR2 SFDVKD. The CDR3 contains 13 residues. Here the CDR3 DNA reads TGTGCCACCACCAAGGGCGTGAACACTGAAGCTTTCTTT. Encoded protein: CATTKGVNTEAFF.

This clonotype was observed a handful of times. This chain connects TRBV10-3 to TRBJ2-5, with 7 nucleotides matching TRBD2. CDR3 length: 14 amino acids. Germline loops: CDR1 ENHRY, CDR2 SYGVKD. V was clipped by 8 bases and J by 2 bases; unmatched bases: 8. This CDR3 is CAISSGGSQETQYF. As DNA, the CDR3 is TGTGCCATCTCGTCGGGCGGGAGTCAAGAGACCCAGTACTTC.

V usage is TRBV2 and J usage is TRBJ2-7, with D tentatively TRBD1 (5 bases). V dropped 3 bases and J dropped 7 bases, with 16 bases sitting between them. CDR3 length: 14 residues. CDR1 is SNHLY, CDR2 FYNNEI, per germline. The CDR3 protein is CASSDASGLREQYF. For the CDR3, the DNA is TGTGCCAGCAGTGACGCCTCAGGGTTGAGAGAGCAGTACTTC.

At least ten counts were recorded for this clonotype. V and J are TRBV15 and TRBJ2-2; 14 bases fit TRBD2. This CDR3 spans 20 amino acids. Looked up from germline, CDR1 is LNHNV and CDR2 is YYDKDF (reference sequence). With V trimmed by 1 base and J by 7 bases, 14 bases remained unmatched. The CDR3 nucleotides are TGTGCCACCAGCAGAGGAACACCGGGACTAGCGGGAGAGAGGGGCGGGGAGCTGTTTTTT. As protein: CATSRGTPGLAGERGGELFF.